The 22 T cell receptor beta chains below were found in one sample sequenced in a study of Tregs in tolerant kidney transplant recipients. Assay: immunoSEQ multiplex PCR; the TCRdb copy retains only in-frame clones and omits some. The sample carries approximately 60,000 clones, 87% recorded once. Mixed chimerism was transient after nonmyeloablative marrow transplants from related graft donors. The starting material was CD4+ T cells from blood (PBMCs), obtained 6 months after the transplant. All receptors derive from a human patient who received a combined kidney and bone marrow transplant. A subset of T cells may come from the graft donor.

This chain connects TRBV14 to TRBJ2-5; the D gene is possibly TRBD2 (6 bases). There are 17 residues in the CDR3. Germline V gene sequence: CDR1 SGHDN, CDR2 FVKESK. Trimming cost V 4 bases and J 1 base, with 19 bases left between them. The CDR3: CASSLEGSGLLQETQYF. The CDR3 nucleotides are TGTGCCAGCAGCCTCGAGGGGAGCGGGCTCCTCCAAGAGACCCAGTACTTC.

The V call is TRBV7-2, the J call TRBJ1-2, with 10 bases identical to TRBD1. CDR3 length: 15 residues. V dropped 0 bases and J dropped 3; count of bases not matched to a gene: 1. CDR1 is SGHTA and CDR2 is FQGNSA in the germline V gene. The CDR3 DNA follows: TGTGCCAGCAGCTTAGCCGGGACAGGGGACTATGGCTACACCTTC. This encodes CASSLAGTGDYGYTF.

This clone has a single count. V gene TRBV6-1 combines with J gene TRBJ2-2, with D possibly matching TRBD2 (5 bases). CDR1 is MNHNS, CDR2 SASEGT, per germline. CDR3 length: 14 amino acids. V shed 1 base and J shed 7 bases, with 10 bases lying between them. This CDR3 reads CASSEGGWGGELFF. For the CDR3, the DNA is TGTGCCAGCAGTGAAGGAGGGTGGGGCGGGGAGCTGTTTTTT.

The V and J genes are TRBV6-1 and TRBJ2-1, with 7 bases identical to TRBD2. With V trimmed by 3 bases and J by 4 bases, 9 bases remained unmatched. This CDR3 comprises 16 residues. CDR1 and CDR2 from the germline V gene are MNHNS and SASEGT. The CDR3 bases are TGTGCCAGCAGTGACCCGGGGGGTGGGACTTACAATGAGCAGTTCTTC. It is translated as CASSDPGGGTYNEQFF.

The chain couples TRBV5-1 to TRBJ1-4; TRBD1 matches 8 bases. J lost 6 bases, V lost 4 bases, and 8 bases had no gene match. Germline CDR1 SGHRS, CDR2 YFSETQ. This CDR3 has 15 amino acids. In nucleotides, the CDR3 is TGCGCCAGCAGCGACTCGGGACAGGTATATGAAAAACTGTTTTTT. Amino acids: CASSDSGQVYEKLFF.

The chain is built from TRBV19 and TRBJ1-2; a possible D gene is TRBD1 (6 bases). V shed 3 bases and J shed 4 bases, with 15 bases lying between them. Germline V gives CDR1 LNHDA, CDR2 SQIVND (reference sequence). CDR3 length: 15 amino acids. CDR3 sequence reads: CASSIVARGIYGYTF. DNA for the CDR3: TGTGCCAGTAGTATTGTGGCCAGGGGAATCTATGGCTACACCTTC.

The chain carries TRBV13 and TRBJ1-1; D call uncertain. The CDR3 totals 17 residues. Germline-derived CDR1 and CDR2 are PRHDT and FYEKMQ (reference sequence). The germline V and J ends were trimmed by 5 bases and 5 bases, with 24 bases remaining between them. The CDR3 DNA reads TGTGCCAGCAGCCCACCTATTGGACGGACGCGGGATACTGAAGCTTTCTTT. This gives the protein CASSPPIGRTRDTEAFF.

The chain employs TRBV6-6 and TRBJ2-7; D perhaps matches TRBD2 (6 bases). The CDR3 contains 16 residues. Germline lookup yields CDR1 MNHNY and CDR2 SVGAGI (reference sequence). V was shortened by 4 bases and J by 3 bases, with 19 bases between the two germline ends. CDR3 nucleotide sequence: TGTGCCAGCAGTTCTAATAGAGCTAGCGTTTACTACGAGCAGTACTTC. This gives the protein CASSSNRASVYYEQYF.

The V gene is TRBV11-2, the J gene TRBJ2-6; TRBD1 agrees at 9 bases. V shed 1 base, J shed 11 bases, and the junction held 6 bases outside the gene matches. Germline lookup yields CDR1 SGHAT and CDR2 FQNNGV. This CDR3 is 15 amino acids long. The CDR3 nucleotides are TGTGCCAGCAGCTTAGTTAGGACAGGGGATCACGTCCTGACTTTC. Protein: CASSLVRTGDHVLTF.

The chain employs TRBV6-4 and TRBJ1-5, with D perhaps matching TRBD1 (5 bases). The germline CDR1 and CDR2 sequences are MRHNA and SNTAGT. V dropped 3 bases and J dropped 6 bases, with 12 bases sitting between them. The CDR3 contains 14 residues. The CDR3 DNA sequence: TGTGCCAGCAGTGAGATCTGGGGCCCTCAGCCCCAGCATTTT. Protein sequence: CASSEIWGPQPQHF.

Only a few counts were recorded for this clone. The gene calls are TRBV5-1 and TRBJ1-1, with 10 bases aligning to TRBD1. Germline-derived CDR1 and CDR2 are SGHRS and YFSETQ. The CDR3 loop spans 14 amino acids. V shed 4 bases, J shed 5 bases, and the junction held 5 bases outside the gene matches. In nucleotides, the CDR3 is TGCGCCAGCAGCGGTTGGACAGGGGGGACTGAAGCTTTCTTT. It specifies CASSGWTGGTEAFF.

The rearrangement joins TRBV28 to TRBJ2-5, with D possibly being TRBD2 (5 bases). CDR1 is MDHEN and CDR2 is SYDVKM in the germline V gene. V was shortened by 3 bases and J by 5 bases, with 13 bases between the two germline ends. This CDR3 spans 14 amino acids. DNA of the CDR3: TGTGCCAGCAGTTTTTATAGCGACACGGAGACCCAGTACTTC. Translated, it gives CASSFYSDTETQYF.

V gene TRBV11-2 combines with J gene TRBJ2-7; 8 bases fit TRBD2. Germline CDR1 is SGHAT and CDR2 is FQNNGV. The CDR3 is made up of 15 amino acids. Trimming removed 5 bases from V and 2 bases from J; junction bases left unmatched: 8. CDR3 sequence reads: CASSPTGTSPYEQYF. In DNA form, the CDR3 reads TGTGCCAGCAGCCCAACCGGGACTAGTCCCTACGAGCAGTACTTC.

The chain joins TRBV5-1 to TRBJ1-5, with 7 bases that match TRBD1. Trimming took 0 bases from V and 1 from J; bases not matched to a gene: 7. Germline V gene lookup returns CDR1 SGHRS and CDR2 YFSETQ. This CDR3 has 17 amino acids. CDR3 in DNA: TGCGCCAGCAGCTTGGTGGCAGGGGGTAAGAGCAATCAGCCCCAGCATTTT. Translated: CASSLVAGGKSNQPQHF.

The V and J genes are TRBV18 and TRBJ2-7, with 9 bases matching TRBD1. The CDR3 sequence is 15 residues long. Unmatched junction bases numbered 4, after V lost 3 bases and J lost 1 base. CDR1 KGHSH and CDR2 LQKENI come from the germline V gene. The CDR3 coding sequence is TGTGCCAGCTCACCCCCCGGGACAGGGTCCTACGAGCAGTACTTC. Translation gives CASSPPGTGSYEQYF.

The chain employs TRBV5-1 and TRBJ1-6; D may be TRBD1 (6 bases). Looked up from germline, CDR1 is SGHRS and CDR2 is YFSETQ. This CDR3 comprises 17 residues. Trimming took 2 bases from V and 5 from J, leaving 17 bases between them. The CDR3 DNA follows: TGCGCCAGCAGCTTAACAGGGCCACGTAGGGATAATTCACCCCTCCACTTT. This sequence encodes CASSLTGPRRDNSPLHF. The entire variable domain, with the rest obtained from reference TRBV5-1 and TRBJ1-6, is as follows: KAGVTQTPRYLIKTRGQQVTLSCSPISGHRSVSWYQQTPGQGLQFLFEYFSETQRNKGNFPGRFSGRQFSNSRSEMNVSTLELGDSALYLCASSLTGPRRDNSPLHFGNGTRLTVT.

The chain has TRBV15 and TRBJ1-6; D is ambiguous. V was shortened by 1 base and J by 0 bases, with 7 bases between the two germline ends. In germline, CDR1 is LNHNV, CDR2 YYDKDF (reference sequence). The CDR3 runs to 16 residues. The CDR3 region is CATSRGLSSYNSPLHF. For the CDR3, the DNA is TGTGCCACCAGCAGAGGTCTGAGCTCCTATAATTCACCCCTCCACTTT.

V usage is TRBV29-1 and J usage is TRBJ2-7, with D maybe TRBD2 (5 bases). This CDR3 region has 14 residues. The V end lost 4 bases, the J end lost 0 bases, and 13 bases lay between the germline ends. CDR1 and CDR2 (germline): SQVTM, ANQGSEA. The CDR3 bases are TGCAGCGTTGGCGACTACCATAGCTCCTACGAGCAGTACTTC. Translated, it gives CSVGDYHSSYEQYF.

The V call is TRBV4-1, the J call TRBJ1-4; possibly TRBD1 for D (6 bases). V lost 3 bases, J lost 4 bases, and 12 bases lay in between. This CDR3 contains 15 residues. The germline V gene has CDR1 MGHRA and CDR2 YSYEKL. This chain's CDR3 is CASSQLRTDNEKLFF. CDR3 DNA sequence: TGCGCCAGCAGCCAGCTCCGGACAGATAATGAAAAACTGTTTTTT.

DNA of the CDR3: TGTGCCAGCAGTGAAGGACAGATCTATAATTCACCCCTCCACTTT. The encoded protein is CASSEGQIYNSPLHF. J is TRBJ1-6 and V is TRBV25-1, with D possibly being TRBD1 (6 bases). Germline V gene lookup returns CDR1 MGHDK and CDR2 SYGVNS. Trimming stripped 2 bases from V and 3 bases from J, with 8 bases between. The CDR3 has 15 residues.

V usage is TRBV10-3 and J usage is TRBJ2-7, with 11 bases fitting TRBD1. The CDR3 length is 15 residues. Germline V CDR1 and CDR2: ENHRY, SYGVKD. V lost 4 bases, J lost 7 bases, and 9 bases stayed unmatched. As DNA, the CDR3 is TGTGCCATCAGTGCACCGGGACAGGGGGTACAGGAGCAGTACTTC. This encodes CAISAPGQGVQEQYF.

The gene calls are TRBV5-5 and TRBJ1-2; 8 bases map to TRBD1. Unmatched junction bases numbered 11, after V lost 0 bases and J lost 4 bases. The CDR3 covers 17 residues. The V gene's germline CDR1 is SGHKS and CDR2 YYEKEE (reference sequence). In nucleotides, the CDR3 is TGTGCCAGCAGCTTGGGGCTACCAGGACAGGGTGGCTATGGCTACACCTTC. Amino acid sequence: CASSLGLPGQGGYGYTF.